This T cell receptor (beta chain) derives from a study of OX40 agonist ivuxolimab in advanced cancers. About the study: Patients receiving dose escalation had hepatocellular carcinoma, melanoma, renal cell or head and neck cancer.

The germline CDR1 and CDR2 sequences are MNHNS and SASEGT. CDR3 length: 15 amino acids. Trimming removed 6 bases at V and 0 bases at J, with 12 bases between. Autoimmune disease history or systemic immunosuppression meant exclusion. Here immunoSEQ multiplex PCR was the method, and the copy in TCRdb shows in-frame clones only, minus some. The table records roughly 50,000 clones, 80% to 85% of them present only once. V is TRBV6-1 and J is TRBJ1-5, with D possibly matching TRBD1 (5 bases). This receptor was taken from an adult with an advanced solid tumor such as melanoma, head and neck, liver or kidney cancer. This sample comprised CD4+ or CD8+ T cells sorted from blood, obtained in a trial of the OX40 agonist ivuxolimab. In nucleotides, the CDR3 is TGTGCCAGCAGCGGGGGACGGTTTAGCAATCAGCCCCAGCATTTT. It yields the protein CASSGGRFSNQPQHF.